This TCR beta chain was captured in a study of T cells after yellow fever vaccination. CDR1 KGHSH and CDR2 LQKENI come from the germline V gene. The CDR3 is made up of 17 amino acids. The ends lost 1 base at V and 8 bases at J; junction bases unmatched: 7. 5'RACE template switching generated TCR cDNA, adding a universal primer site and UMIs. TCRdb processed the 5' RACE reads anew with MiXCR; each CDR3 protein has one entry. The table has under 600,000 distinct CDR3 sequences, 13% seen once. Only a few counts were recorded for this clonotype. The receptor's source is a man aged 25 to 40 who received the YFV17D yellow fever vaccine. The chain is built from TRBV18 and TRBJ2-2, with TRBD2 identical over 13 bases. Sequencing used PBMCs, obtained on the day of the yellow fever booster vaccination. The CDR3 region is CASSPRGTSGMFGELFF. As DNA, the CDR3 is TGTGCCAGCTCACCACGAGGGACTAGCGGGATGTTTGGGGAGCTGTTTTTT. Full variable domain (outside the CDR3, taken from reference TRBV18 and TRBJ2-2): NAGVMQNPRHLVRRRGQEARLRCSPMKGHSHVYWYRQLPEEGLKFMVYLQKENIIDESGMPKERFSAEFPKEGPSILRIQQVVRGDSAAYFCASSPRGTSGMFGELFFGEGSRLTVL.